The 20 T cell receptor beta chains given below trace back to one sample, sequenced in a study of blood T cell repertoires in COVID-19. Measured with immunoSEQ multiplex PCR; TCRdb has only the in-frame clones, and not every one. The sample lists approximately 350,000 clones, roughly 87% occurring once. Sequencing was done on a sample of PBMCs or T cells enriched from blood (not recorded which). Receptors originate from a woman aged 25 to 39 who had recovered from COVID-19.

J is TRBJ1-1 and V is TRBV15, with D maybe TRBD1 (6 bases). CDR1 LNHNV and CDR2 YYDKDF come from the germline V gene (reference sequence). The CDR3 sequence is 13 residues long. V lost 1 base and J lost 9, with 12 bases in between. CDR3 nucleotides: TGTGCCACCAGCAGAGGTGGGGGGGCGCAAGCTTTCTTT. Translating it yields CATSRGGGAQAFF.

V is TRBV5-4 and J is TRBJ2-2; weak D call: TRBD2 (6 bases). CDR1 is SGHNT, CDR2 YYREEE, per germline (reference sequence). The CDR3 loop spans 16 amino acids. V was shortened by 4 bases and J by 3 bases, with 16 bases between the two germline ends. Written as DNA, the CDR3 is TGTGCCAGCAGCGCGGGACTCCTAGGGGACACCGGGGAGCTGTTTTTT. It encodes CASSAGLLGDTGELFF.

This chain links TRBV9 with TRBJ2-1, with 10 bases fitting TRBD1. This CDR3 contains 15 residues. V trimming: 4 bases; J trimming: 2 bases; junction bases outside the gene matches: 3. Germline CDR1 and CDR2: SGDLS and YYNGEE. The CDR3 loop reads CASSPGTGAYNEQFF. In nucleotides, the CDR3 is TGTGCCAGCAGCCCCGGGACAGGGGCCTACAATGAGCAGTTCTTC.

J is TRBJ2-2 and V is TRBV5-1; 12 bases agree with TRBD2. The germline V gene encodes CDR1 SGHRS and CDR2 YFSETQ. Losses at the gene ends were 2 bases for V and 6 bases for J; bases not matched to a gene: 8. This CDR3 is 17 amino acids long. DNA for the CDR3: TGCGCCAGCAGCTTAGGACTAGCGGGAAATAGTCCCGGGGAGCTGTTTTTT. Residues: CASSLGLAGNSPGELFF.

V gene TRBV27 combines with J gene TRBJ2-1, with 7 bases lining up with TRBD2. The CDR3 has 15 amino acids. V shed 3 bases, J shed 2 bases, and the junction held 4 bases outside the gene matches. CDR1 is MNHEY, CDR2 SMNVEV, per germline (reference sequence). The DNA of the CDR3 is TGTGCCAGCAGTTTGGGGCTAGCGGCCTACAATGAGCAGTTCTTC. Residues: CASSLGLAAYNEQFF.

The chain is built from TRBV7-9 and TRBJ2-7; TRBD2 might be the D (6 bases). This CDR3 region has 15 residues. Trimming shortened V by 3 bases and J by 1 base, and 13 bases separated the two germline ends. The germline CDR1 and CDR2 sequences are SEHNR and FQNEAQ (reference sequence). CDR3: CASSLASALSYEQYF. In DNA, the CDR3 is TGTGCCAGCAGCTTGGCTAGCGCGCTATCCTACGAGCAGTACTTC.

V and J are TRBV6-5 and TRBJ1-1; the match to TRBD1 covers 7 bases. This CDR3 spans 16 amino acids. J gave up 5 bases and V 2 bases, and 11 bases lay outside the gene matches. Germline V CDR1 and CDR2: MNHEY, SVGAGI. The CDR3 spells CASSYETGARSTEAFF. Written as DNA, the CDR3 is TGTGCCAGCAGTTACGAAACAGGGGCGAGGAGTACTGAAGCTTTCTTT.

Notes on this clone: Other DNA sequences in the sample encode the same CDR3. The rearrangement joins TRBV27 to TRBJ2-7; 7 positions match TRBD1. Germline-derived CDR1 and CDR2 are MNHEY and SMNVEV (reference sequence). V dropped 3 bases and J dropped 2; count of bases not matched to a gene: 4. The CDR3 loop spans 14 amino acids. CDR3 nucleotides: TGTGCCAGCAGTTTTGCAGGGGGAACCTACGAGCAGTACTTC. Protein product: CASSFAGGTYEQYF.

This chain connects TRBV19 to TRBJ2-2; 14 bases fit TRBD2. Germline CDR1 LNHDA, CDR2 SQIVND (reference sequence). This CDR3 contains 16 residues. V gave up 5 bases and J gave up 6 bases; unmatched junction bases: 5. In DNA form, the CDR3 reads TGTGCCAGTAGTCTCAGGACTAGCGGGAGGTCCGGGGAGCTGTTTTTT. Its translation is CASSLRTSGRSGELFF.

The CDR3: CAIRVDRGTEAFF. The CDR3 bases are TGTGCCATCAGAGTTGACAGAGGCACTGAAGCTTTCTTT. The chain has TRBV10-3 and TRBJ1-1, with a tentative D call TRBD1 (5 bases). This CDR3 has 13 amino acids. Trimming removed 6 bases from V and 4 bases from J, with 12 bases in between. CDR1 is ENHRY, CDR2 SYGVKD, per germline.

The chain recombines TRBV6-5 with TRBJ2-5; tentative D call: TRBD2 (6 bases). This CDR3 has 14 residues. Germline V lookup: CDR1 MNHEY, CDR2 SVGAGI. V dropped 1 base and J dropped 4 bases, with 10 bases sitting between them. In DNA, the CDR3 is TGTGCCAGCAGTTACTTTCTGGGAGGAGAGACCCAGTACTTC. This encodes CASSYFLGGETQYF.

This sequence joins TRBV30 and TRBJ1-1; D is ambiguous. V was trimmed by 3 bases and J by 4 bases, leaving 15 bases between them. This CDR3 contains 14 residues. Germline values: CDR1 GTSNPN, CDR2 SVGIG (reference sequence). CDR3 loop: CAWREVRIATEAFF. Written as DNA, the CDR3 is TGTGCCTGGAGAGAAGTCCGAATAGCCACTGAAGCTTTCTTT.

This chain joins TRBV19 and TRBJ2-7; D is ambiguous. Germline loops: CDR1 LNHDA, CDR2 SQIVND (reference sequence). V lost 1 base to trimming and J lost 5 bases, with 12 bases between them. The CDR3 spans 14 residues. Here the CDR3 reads CASSIVQSRDEQYF. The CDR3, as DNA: TGTGCCAGTAGTATAGTACAGTCCAGAGACGAGCAGTACTTC.

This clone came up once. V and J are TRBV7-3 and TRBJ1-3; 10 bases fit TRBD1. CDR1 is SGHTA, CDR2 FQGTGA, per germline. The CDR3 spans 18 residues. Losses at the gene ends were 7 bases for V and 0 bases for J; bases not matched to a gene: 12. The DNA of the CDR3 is TGTGCCAGCAACCAAACCCGACAGGGGGCTTCCTCTGGAAACACCATATATTTT. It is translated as CASNQTRQGASSGNTIYF.

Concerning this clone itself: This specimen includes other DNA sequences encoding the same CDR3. This CDR3 is CASSLGQGGNEQYF. The CDR3 DNA is TGCGCCAGCAGCTTGGGACAGGGCGGAAACGAGCAGTACTTC. The V call is TRBV5-1, the J call TRBJ2-7; the match to TRBD1 covers 7 bases. Trimming took 0 bases from V and 5 from J; bases not matched to a gene: 5. The CDR3 extends over 14 amino acids. Looked up from germline, CDR1 is SGHRS and CDR2 is YFSETQ.

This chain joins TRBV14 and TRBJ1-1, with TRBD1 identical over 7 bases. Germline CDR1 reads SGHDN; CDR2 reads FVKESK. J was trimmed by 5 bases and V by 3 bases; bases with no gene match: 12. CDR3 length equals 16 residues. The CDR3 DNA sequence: TGTGCCAGCAGCCAGGCATACAGGGGAAGAAGGACTGAAGCTTTCTTT. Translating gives CASSQAYRGRRTEAFF.

The DNA of the CDR3 is TGTGCCAGCAGTCCACTAGCGGGAAAGTTCTACAATGAGCAGTTCTTC. It encodes CASSPLAGKFYNEQFF. V and J are TRBV28 and TRBJ2-1; 10 nucleotides align to TRBD2. The CDR3 has 16 amino acids. Germline lookup yields CDR1 MDHEN and CDR2 SYDVKM. Trimming removed 5 bases from V and 3 bases from J; junction bases left unmatched: 7. Looking up the rest from reference TRBV28 and TRBJ2-1 gives the full variable domain: DVKVTQSSRYLVKRTGEKVFLECVQDMDHENMFWYRQDPGLGLRLIYFSYDVKMKEKGDIPEGYSVSREKKERFSLILESASTNQTSMYLCASSPLAGKFYNEQFFGPGTRLTVL.

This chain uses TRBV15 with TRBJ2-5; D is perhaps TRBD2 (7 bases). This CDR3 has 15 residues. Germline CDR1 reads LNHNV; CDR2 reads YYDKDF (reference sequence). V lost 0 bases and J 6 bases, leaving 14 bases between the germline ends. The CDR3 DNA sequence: TGTGCCACCAGCAGAGATCAAGGGGGAGGGAAGACCCAGTACTTC. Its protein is CATSRDQGGGKTQYF.

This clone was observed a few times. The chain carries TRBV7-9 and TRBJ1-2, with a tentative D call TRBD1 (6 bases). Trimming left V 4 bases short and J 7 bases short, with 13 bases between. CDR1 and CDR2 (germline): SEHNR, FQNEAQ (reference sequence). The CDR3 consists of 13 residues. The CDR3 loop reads CASSSTGLGGYTF. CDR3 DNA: TGTGCCAGCAGCTCCACAGGGTTAGGTGGCTACACCTTC.

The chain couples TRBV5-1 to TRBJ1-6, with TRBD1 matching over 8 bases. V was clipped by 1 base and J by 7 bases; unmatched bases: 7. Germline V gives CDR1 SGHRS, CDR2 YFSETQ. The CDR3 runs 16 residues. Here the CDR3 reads CASSLFPTGENSPLHF. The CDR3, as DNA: TGCGCCAGCAGCTTGTTCCCGACAGGGGAAAATTCACCCCTCCACTTT.